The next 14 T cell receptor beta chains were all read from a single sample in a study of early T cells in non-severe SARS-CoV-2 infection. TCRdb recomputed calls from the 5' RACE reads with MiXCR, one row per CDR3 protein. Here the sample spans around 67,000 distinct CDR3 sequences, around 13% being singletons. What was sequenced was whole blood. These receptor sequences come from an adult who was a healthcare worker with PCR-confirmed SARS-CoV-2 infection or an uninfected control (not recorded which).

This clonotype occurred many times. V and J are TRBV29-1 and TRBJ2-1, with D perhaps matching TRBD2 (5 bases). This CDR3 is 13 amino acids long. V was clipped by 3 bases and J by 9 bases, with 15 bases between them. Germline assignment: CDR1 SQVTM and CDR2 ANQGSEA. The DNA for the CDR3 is TGCAGCGTTGATAAGTGGGAGAGTAGTGAGCAGTTCTTC. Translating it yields CSVDKWESSEQFF.

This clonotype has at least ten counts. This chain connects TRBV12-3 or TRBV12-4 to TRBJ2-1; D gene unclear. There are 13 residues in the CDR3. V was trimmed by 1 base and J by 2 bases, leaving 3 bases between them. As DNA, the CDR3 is TGTGCCAGCAGTTTAGGTACCTACAATGAGCAGTTCTTC. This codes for CASSLGTYNEQFF.

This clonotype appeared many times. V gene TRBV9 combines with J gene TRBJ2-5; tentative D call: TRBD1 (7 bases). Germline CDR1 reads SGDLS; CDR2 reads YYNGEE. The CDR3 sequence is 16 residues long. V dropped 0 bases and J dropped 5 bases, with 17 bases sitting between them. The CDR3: CASSVDLGRGVETQYF. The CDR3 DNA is TGTGCCAGCAGCGTAGACCTGGGCAGGGGGGTTGAGACCCAGTACTTC.

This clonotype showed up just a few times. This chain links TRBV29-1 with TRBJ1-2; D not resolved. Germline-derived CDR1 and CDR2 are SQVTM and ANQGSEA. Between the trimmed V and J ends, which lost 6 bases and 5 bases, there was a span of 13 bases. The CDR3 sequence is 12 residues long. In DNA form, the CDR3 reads TGCAGCGTCGTAGACGGACCATATGGCTACACCTTC. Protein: CSVVDGPYGYTF.

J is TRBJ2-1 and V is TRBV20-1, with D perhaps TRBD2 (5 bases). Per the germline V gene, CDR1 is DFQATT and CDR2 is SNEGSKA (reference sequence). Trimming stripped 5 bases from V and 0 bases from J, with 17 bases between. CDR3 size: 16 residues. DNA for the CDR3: TGCAGTGCTGATCTCACTCAAGGGAGCTCCTACAATGAGCAGTTCTTC. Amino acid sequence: CSADLTQGSSYNEQFF.

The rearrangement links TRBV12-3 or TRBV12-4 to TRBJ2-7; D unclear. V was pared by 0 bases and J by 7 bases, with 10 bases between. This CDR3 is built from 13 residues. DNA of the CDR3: TGTGCCAGCAGTTTAGCGAGGCGTGGTGAGCAGTACTTC. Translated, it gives CASSLARRGEQYF.

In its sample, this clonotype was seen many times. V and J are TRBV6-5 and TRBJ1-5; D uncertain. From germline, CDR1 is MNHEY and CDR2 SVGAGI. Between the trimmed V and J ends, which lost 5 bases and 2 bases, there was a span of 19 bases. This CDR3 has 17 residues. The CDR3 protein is CASSPGSGPGGNQPQHF. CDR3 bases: TGTGCCAGCAGTCCTGGGAGCGGACCGGGAGGCAATCAGCCCCAGCATTTT.

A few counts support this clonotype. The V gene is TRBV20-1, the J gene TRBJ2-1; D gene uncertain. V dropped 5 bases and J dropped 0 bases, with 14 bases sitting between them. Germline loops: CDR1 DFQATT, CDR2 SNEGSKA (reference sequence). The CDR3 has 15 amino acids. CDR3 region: CSAGPLESSYNEQFF. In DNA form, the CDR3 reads TGCAGTGCTGGACCTCTGGAAAGCTCCTACAATGAGCAGTTCTTC.

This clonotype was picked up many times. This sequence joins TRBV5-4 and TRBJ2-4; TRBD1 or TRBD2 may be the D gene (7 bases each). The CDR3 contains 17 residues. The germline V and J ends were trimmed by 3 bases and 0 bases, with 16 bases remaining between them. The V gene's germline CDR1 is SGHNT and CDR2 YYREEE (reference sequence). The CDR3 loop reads CASSWGGTDSAKNIQYF. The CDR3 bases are TGTGCCAGCAGCTGGGGAGGGACAGATTCAGCCAAAAACATTCAGTACTTC.

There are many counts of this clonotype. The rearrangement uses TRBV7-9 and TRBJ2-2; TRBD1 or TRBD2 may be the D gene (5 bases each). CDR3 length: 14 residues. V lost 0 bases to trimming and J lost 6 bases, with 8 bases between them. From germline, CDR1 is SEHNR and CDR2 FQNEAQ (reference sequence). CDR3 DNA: TGTGCCAGCAGCTTAGCAGGGACCGCCGGGGAGCTGTTTTTT. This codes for CASSLAGTAGELFF. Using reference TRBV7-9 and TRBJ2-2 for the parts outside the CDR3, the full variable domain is DTGVSQNPRHKITKRGQNVTFRCDPISEHNRLYWYRQTLGQGPEFLTYFQNEAQLEKSRLLSDRFSAERPKGSFSTLEIQRTEQGDSAMYLCASSLAGTAGELFFGEGSRLTVL.

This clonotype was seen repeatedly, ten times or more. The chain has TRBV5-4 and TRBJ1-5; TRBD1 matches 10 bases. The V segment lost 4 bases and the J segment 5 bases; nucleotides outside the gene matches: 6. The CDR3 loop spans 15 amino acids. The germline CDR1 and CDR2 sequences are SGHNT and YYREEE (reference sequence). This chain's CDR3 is CASSPGTGVDQPQHF. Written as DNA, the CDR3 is TGTGCCAGCAGCCCCGGGACAGGGGTGGATCAGCCCCAGCATTTT.

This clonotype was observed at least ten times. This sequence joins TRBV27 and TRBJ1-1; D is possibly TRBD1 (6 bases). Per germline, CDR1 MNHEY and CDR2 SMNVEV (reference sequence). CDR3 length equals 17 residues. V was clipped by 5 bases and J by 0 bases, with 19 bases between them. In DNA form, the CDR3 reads TGTGCCAGCAGTCCCTTCAGTGGGGGGCGGATGAACACTGAAGCTTTCTTT. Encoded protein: CASSPFSGGRMNTEAFF.

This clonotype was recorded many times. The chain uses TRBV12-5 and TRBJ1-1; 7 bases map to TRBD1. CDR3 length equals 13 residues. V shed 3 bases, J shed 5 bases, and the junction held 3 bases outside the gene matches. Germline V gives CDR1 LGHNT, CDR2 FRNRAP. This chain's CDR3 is CASGLGGRTEAFF. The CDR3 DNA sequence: TGTGCTAGTGGTTTAGGGGGCCGGACTGAAGCTTTCTTT.

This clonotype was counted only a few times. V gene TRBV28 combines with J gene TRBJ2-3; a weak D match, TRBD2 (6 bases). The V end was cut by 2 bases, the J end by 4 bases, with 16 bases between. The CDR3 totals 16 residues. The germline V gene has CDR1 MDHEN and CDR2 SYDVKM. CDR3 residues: CASSLLREWLSDTQYF. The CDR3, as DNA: TGTGCCAGCAGTTTACTCCGGGAGTGGCTGTCAGATACGCAGTATTTT.